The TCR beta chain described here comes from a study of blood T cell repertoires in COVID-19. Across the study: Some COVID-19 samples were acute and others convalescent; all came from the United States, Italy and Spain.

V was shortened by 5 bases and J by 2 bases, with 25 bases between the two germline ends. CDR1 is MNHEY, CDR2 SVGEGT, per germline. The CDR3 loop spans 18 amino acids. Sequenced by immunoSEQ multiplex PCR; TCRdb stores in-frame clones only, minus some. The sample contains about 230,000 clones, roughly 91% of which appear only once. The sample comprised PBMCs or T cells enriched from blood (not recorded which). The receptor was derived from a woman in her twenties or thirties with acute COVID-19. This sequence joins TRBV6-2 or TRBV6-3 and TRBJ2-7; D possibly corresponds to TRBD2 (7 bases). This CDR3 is CASSPGGLPGDITYEQYF. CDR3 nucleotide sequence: TGTGCCAGCAGTCCGGGGGGTCTTCCCGGGGACATCACCTACGAGCAGTACTTC.